The present TCR beta chain was sequenced within a study of T cell responses to AZD1222 COVID-19 vaccine. Trimming took 3 bases from V and 5 from J, leaving 12 bases between them. This CDR3 has 13 amino acids. Per the germline V gene, CDR1 is SQVTM and CDR2 is ANQGSEA. Pooled in the analysis were second doses at about 4 or about 12 weeks. A single count supports this clone. The assay was immunoSEQ multiplex PCR, and TCRdb's table has in-frame clones only and misses some. The table records roughly 84,000 clones, approximately 85% of them present only once. The source was peripheral blood, collected 28 days after the second AZD1222 dose. V usage is TRBV29-1 and J usage is TRBJ2-3, with D perhaps being TRBD1 or TRBD2 (5 bases each). This clonotype was obtained from an adult who received the AZD1222 COVID-19 vaccine. The chain's CDR3 is CSVDWGRGDTQYF. In nucleotides, the CDR3 is TGCAGCGTTGACTGGGGCCGGGGAGATACGCAGTATTTT.